Listed below are T cell receptor beta chains from one sample, sequenced in a study of CD4+ T cells in melanoma. Assay used: immunoSEQ multiplex PCR; TCRdb lists only in-frame clones, some missing. The data show about 50,000 clones, with 89% seen just once and about 12% held by the top ten. The specimen sequenced was peripheral blood. The receptors here all came from a human donor with melanoma. Each CDR3 is given with its conserved first and last residue. Fields, in order: clone size, CDR3 length, V gene, D gene, J gene, CDR3 DNA, CDR3 protein. A D gene is named only where the DNA matches it firmly. Rows give clone size only sometimes, using once, few, many, or a class for an expanded clone.

.,16,TRBV13,.,TRBJ1-1,TGTGCCAGCAGCTTATGGGGGGCAGAGCGGAACACTGAAGCTTTCTTT,CASSLWGAERNTEAFF
once,13,TRBV7-9,TRBD1,TRBJ1-2,TGTGCCAGCAGCGACAGGGAGGCCTATGGCTACACCTTC,CASSDREAYGYTF
.,14,TRBV19,TRBD1,TRBJ1-5,TGTGCCAGTTCCCAGGGGGGCAGCGGTCAGCCCCAGCATTTT,CASSQGGSGQPQHF
.,15,TRBV15,TRBD1,TRBJ2-1,TGTGCCACCAGCAGATCCGGACAGGGTGTGAATGAGCAGTTCTTC,CATSRSGQGVNEQFF
.,15,TRBV19,.,TRBJ1-2,TGTGCCAGTAGTGCCCCCTACGGGGAATACTATGGCTACACCTTC,CASSAPYGEYYGYTF
.,17,TRBV6-4,TRBD2,TRBJ2-1,TGTGCCAGCAGTGGACGTAGCCTAGCGGGGGGGTACAATGAGCAGTTCTTC,CASSGRSLAGGYNEQFF
.,12,TRBV29-1,.,TRBJ1-1,TGCAGCGTTCAACAGGGGAACACTGAAGCTTTCTTT,CSVQQGNTEAFF
.,17,TRBV5-6,.,TRBJ1-2,TGTGCCAGCAGCTTGCTGTCGGGGGCAGAAATGAACTATGGCTACACCTTC,CASSLLSGAEMNYGYTF
.,14,TRBV6-5,.,TRBJ2-7,TGTGCCAGCAGCCCGTTAGGACACTCCTACGAGCAGTACTTC,CASSPLGHSYEQYF
.,15,TRBV9,TRBD2,TRBJ2-5,TGTGCCAGCAGCCCCCCCCCGGGGGGGGAAGAGACCCAGTACTTC,CASSPPPGGEETQYF
.,15,TRBV19,TRBD1,TRBJ1-2,TGTGCCAGTAGCGAGACAGGGGGTCTGTACTATGGCTACACCTTC,CASSETGGLYYGYTF
.,12,TRBV6-1,.,TRBJ1-2,TGTGCCAGCGAAGGCAGCTACTATGGCTACACCTTC,CASEGSYYGYTF
.,15,TRBV28,TRBD1,TRBJ1-1,TGTGCCAGCAGGCGAAGGGACAGGGCGAACACTGAAGCTTTCTTT,CASRRRDRANTEAFF
.,13,TRBV30,.,TRBJ2-3,TGTGCCTGGGCGGGGGCTCCTTTGGATACGCAGTATTTT,CAWAGAPLDTQYF
.,18,TRBV4-2,TRBD2,TRBJ2-1,TGTGCCAGCAGCCAAAAGTTGTCCCTAGCGGGGACGTACAATGAGCAGTTCTTC,CASSQKLSLAGTYNEQFF
few,16,TRBV2,.,TRBJ2-1,TGTGCCAGCAGTGCATTCCACTCACAGGGATCAAATGAGCAGTTCTTC,CASSAFHSQGSNEQFF
.,16,TRBV5-6,TRBD2,TRBJ2-7,TGTGCCAGCAGCTTAGGGGGGACTAGCGGGAACTACGAGCAGTACTTC,CASSLGGTSGNYEQYF
.,15,TRBV6-4,TRBD1,TRBJ1-2,TGTGCCAGCAGTGACTCGAGTCAGGGGGCGAGGGGCTACACCTTC,CASSDSSQGARGYTF
.,14,TRBV5-1,.,TRBJ2-7,TGCGCCAGCAGCTTGGGCTTCGGGTCCTACGAGCAGTACTTC,CASSLGFGSYEQYF
.,11,TRBV2,.,TRBJ1-2,TGTGCCAGCAGTGTCTCTTATGGCTACACCTTC,CASSVSYGYTF
.,13,TRBV15,TRBD1,TRBJ2-7,TGTGCCACCGGGACAGGGGCCTACTACGAGCAGTACTTC,CATGTGAYYEQYF
.,15,TRBV5-1,.,TRBJ1-2,TGCGCCAGCAGCTTGGGTCTGGGGGATCCCTATGGCTACACCTTC,CASSLGLGDPYGYTF
.,14,TRBV5-4,TRBD1,TRBJ1-1,TGTGCCAGCAGCTTGCAGGGGGCGCCGGGGGAAGCTTTCTTT,CASSLQGAPGEAFF
.,14,TRBV4-1,.,TRBJ1-1,TGCGCCAGCAGCCTGATGCGGGGGAACACTGAAGCTTTCTTT,CASSLMRGNTEAFF
.,18,TRBV9,.,TRBJ2-7,TGTGCCAGCAGCGTAGCCCCCCTGGACCGCTCCGGGCCCTACGAGCAGTACTTC,CASSVAPLDRSGPYEQYF
.,17,TRBV6-1,.,TRBJ2-5,TGTGCCAGCAGTGAAGCCAGGGCGCGACGGTCTCAAGAGACCCAGTACTTC,CASSEARARRSQETQYF
.,14,TRBV7-6,.,TRBJ2-1,TGTGCCAGCAGCTTACAGGGCTGGCACAATGAGCAGTTCTTC,CASSLQGWHNEQFF
.,14,TRBV6-6,.,TRBJ2-7,TGTGCCAGCAGTTACACGGTGGGAACGGGCGAGCAGTACTTC,CASSYTVGTGEQYF
.,14,TRBV5-1,.,TRBJ1-4,TGCGCCAGCGCCCCCGAGACAACTAATGAAAAACTGTTTTTT,CASAPETTNEKLFF
.,14,TRBV7-6,.,TRBJ1-3,TGTGCCAGCAGCTTAGTCCAGGGAGGGAACACCATATATTTT,CASSLVQGGNTIYF
.,18,TRBV19,.,TRBJ2-6,TGTGCCAGTAGTATTACGGCCGGAGGAGGGCGAGGGGCCAACGTCCTGACTTTC,CASSITAGGGRGANVLTF
.,15,TRBV4-1,TRBD1,TRBJ2-7,TGCGCCAGCAGCCAAGAAGGGACAGGTTCCTACGAGCAGTACTTC,CASSQEGTGSYEQYF
.,13,TRBV27,.,TRBJ1-5,TGTGCCAGCAGGTATGACAGCAATCAGCCCCAGCATTTT,CASRYDSNQPQHF
.,12,TRBV28,.,TRBJ1-2,TGTGCCAGCAACCAGGGGTGGTATGGCTACACCTTC,CASNQGWYGYTF
.,16,TRBV28,TRBD1,TRBJ1-5,TGTGCCAGCATCAATTCCGGGACAGGAAAAAATCAGCCCCAGCATTTT,CASINSGTGKNQPQHF
.,13,TRBV7-8,.,TRBJ2-5,TGTGCCAGCAGCTGGGGTAGCCAAGAGACCCAGTACTTC,CASSWGSQETQYF
.,14,TRBV7-9,TRBD1,TRBJ2-7,TGTGCCAGCACCCAGACAGGGTCCCCCTACGAGCAGTACTTC,CASTQTGSPYEQYF
.,12,TRBV2,.,TRBJ2-1,TGTGCCAGCTTAGGACTGTACGATGAGCAGTTCTTC,CASLGLYDEQFF
.,14,TRBV7-2,TRBD2,TRBJ2-7,TGTGCCAGCAGCGCGGGACTAGCGGGGGTCGAGCAGTACTTC,CASSAGLAGVEQYF
.,11,TRBV15,.,TRBJ1-3,TGTGCCACCCGAGAAGGGAACACCATATATTTT,CATREGNTIYF
.,16,TRBV19,TRBD2,TRBJ2-1,TGTGCCAGTAGTTTAAAAGCGGGGTCCACCTACAATGAGCAGTTCTTC,CASSLKAGSTYNEQFF
.,14,TRBV7-9,.,TRBJ2-7,TGTGCCAGCAGCTGGGACAAAGGGACCTACGAGCAGTACTTC,CASSWDKGTYEQYF
once,15,TRBV5-1,.,TRBJ2-5,TGCGCCAGCAGCCCCCAGACAGTCGGGAGAGAGACCCAGTACTTC,CASSPQTVGRETQYF
once,13,TRBV30,.,TRBJ2-7,TGTGCCTGGGTGGGACAAGGGTCCTACGAGCAGTACTTC,CAWVGQGSYEQYF
.,13,TRBV27,.,TRBJ1-5,TGTGCCAGCGGTGAGGGATTCAATCAGCCCCAGCATTTT,CASGEGFNQPQHF